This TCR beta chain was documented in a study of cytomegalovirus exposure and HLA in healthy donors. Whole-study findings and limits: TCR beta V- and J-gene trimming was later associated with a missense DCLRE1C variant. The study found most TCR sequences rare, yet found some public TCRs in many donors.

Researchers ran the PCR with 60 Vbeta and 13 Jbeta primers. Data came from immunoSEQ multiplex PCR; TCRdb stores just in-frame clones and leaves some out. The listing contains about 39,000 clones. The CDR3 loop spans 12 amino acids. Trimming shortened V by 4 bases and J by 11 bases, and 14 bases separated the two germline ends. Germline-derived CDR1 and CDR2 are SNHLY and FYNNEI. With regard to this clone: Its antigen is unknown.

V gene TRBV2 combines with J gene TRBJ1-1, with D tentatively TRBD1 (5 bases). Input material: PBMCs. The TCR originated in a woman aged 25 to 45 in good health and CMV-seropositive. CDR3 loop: CASSVGGWEAFF. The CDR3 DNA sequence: TGTGCCAGCAGTGTCGGGGGGTGGGAGGCTTTCTTT.